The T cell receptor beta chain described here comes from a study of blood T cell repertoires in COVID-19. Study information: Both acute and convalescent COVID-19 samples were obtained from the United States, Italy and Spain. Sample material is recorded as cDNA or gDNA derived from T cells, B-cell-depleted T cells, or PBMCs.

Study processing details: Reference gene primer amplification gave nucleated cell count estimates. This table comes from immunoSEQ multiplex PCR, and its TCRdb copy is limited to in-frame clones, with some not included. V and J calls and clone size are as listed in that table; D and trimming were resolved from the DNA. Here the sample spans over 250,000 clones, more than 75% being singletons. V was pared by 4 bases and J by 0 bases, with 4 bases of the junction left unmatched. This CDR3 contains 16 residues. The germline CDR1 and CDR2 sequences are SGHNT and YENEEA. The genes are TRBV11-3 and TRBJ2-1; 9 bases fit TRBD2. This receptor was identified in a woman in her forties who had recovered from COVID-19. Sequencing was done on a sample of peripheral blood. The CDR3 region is CASSSLAGSSYNEQFF. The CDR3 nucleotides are TGTGCCAGCAGCTCCCTAGCGGGATCCTCCTACAATGAGCAGTTCTTC.